Below, 25 T cell receptor beta chains from the same sample are listed, as sequenced in a study of cytomegalovirus exposure and HLA in healthy donors. Both 60 Vbeta primers and 13 Jbeta primers went into the PCR. This table comes from immunoSEQ multiplex PCR, and its TCRdb copy is limited to in-frame clones, with some not included. The sample includes 130,000 or so clones, around 80% of them seen just once. The specimen sequenced was PBMCs. These TCRs come from a woman under 30 in good health and CMV-seronegative.

This sequence joins TRBV4-2 and TRBJ2-1, with 7 positions matching TRBD1. V was clipped by 3 bases and J by 9 bases; unmatched bases: 17. Germline V lookup: CDR1 LGHNA, CDR2 YNFKEQ. The CDR3 spans 17 residues. The CDR3 sequence is CASSQPSTGTAMGEQFF. The CDR3 DNA is TGTGCCAGCAGCCAGCCATCGACAGGGACCGCGATGGGTGAGCAGTTCTTC.

The rearrangement uses TRBV2 and TRBJ1-4; TRBD1 agrees at 9 bases. CDR3 length equals 14 residues. Germline V gene sequence: CDR1 SNHLY, CDR2 FYNNEI. V gave up 7 bases and J gave up 7 bases; unmatched junction bases: 7. In DNA, the CDR3 is TGTGCCAGCAAGCCTCGGACAGGGGCTGAAAAACTGTTTTTT. Residues: CASKPRTGAEKLFF.

The genes are TRBV7-9 and TRBJ2-3; 9 nucleotides align to TRBD1. The CDR3 spans 15 residues. Germline CDR1 is SEHNR and CDR2 is FQNEAQ (reference sequence). V lost 6 bases and J lost 1; bases outside the gene matches: 5. The CDR3 region has the DNA TGTGCCAGCAGTTCGGACAGGGGTGGCACAGATACGCAGTATTTT. It codes for CASSSDRGGTDTQYF.

This clone has just a few counts. J is TRBJ2-5 and V is TRBV5-1; D possibly corresponds to TRBD2 (6 bases). Germline V lookup: CDR1 SGHRS, CDR2 YFSETQ. The CDR3 is 16 amino acids. With 0 bases removed from V and 1 base from J, the gap between germline ends came to 13 bases. CDR3 amino acids: CASSLAGGGIQETQYF. Here the CDR3 DNA reads TGCGCCAGCAGCTTGGCCGGTGGAGGGATCCAAGAGACCCAGTACTTC.

On this clone itself: Germline is not matched at one junction end, which may reflect a read error. This chain links TRBV5-1 with TRBJ2-3, with a tentative D call TRBD2 (6 bases). Germline V gives CDR1 SGHRS, CDR2 YFSETQ. The length of the CDR3 is 17 residues. The CDR3 here is CASSLAEWTIDTDAQYF. The CDR3 DNA reads TGCGCCAGCAGCTTGGCCGAATGGACTATCGACACAGATGCGCAGTATTTT.

This clone came up once. The chain combines TRBV6-5 with TRBJ1-6; D is undetermined. V lost 2 bases, J lost 4 bases, and 9 bases lay in between. Germline V CDR1 and CDR2: MNHEY, SVGAGI. The CDR3 loop spans 15 amino acids. The CDR3 region has the DNA TGTGCCAGCAGTTACGATGGTCGGTATAATTCACCCCTCCACTTT. Translated: CASSYDGRYNSPLHF.

The V and J genes are TRBV7-2 and TRBJ2-3, with 16 bases fitting TRBD2. V lost 5 bases to trimming and J lost 4 bases; unmatched junction nucleotides: 6. Germline values: CDR1 SGHTA, CDR2 FQGNSA. There are 17 residues in the CDR3. The DNA of the CDR3 is TGTGCCAGCAGCCGGGGACTAGCGGGAGGGGCCCCAGATACGCAGTATTTT. Its protein product is CASSRGLAGGAPDTQYF.

V usage is TRBV6-5 and J usage is TRBJ2-7, with a possible D match to TRBD1 (6 bases). In germline, CDR1 is MNHEY, CDR2 SVGAGI. The CDR3 is made up of 14 amino acids. V dropped 2 bases and J dropped 4 bases, with 12 bases sitting between them. The chain's CDR3 is CASSYDGQSYEQYF. The CDR3 coding sequence is TGTGCCAGCAGTTACGACGGACAGTCTTACGAGCAGTACTTC.

V usage is TRBV5-1 and J usage is TRBJ2-7, with D maybe TRBD2 (6 bases). Trimming removed 4 bases at V and 6 bases at J, with 17 bases between. The V gene's germline CDR1 is SGHRS and CDR2 YFSETQ. CDR3 size: 14 residues. The CDR3 sequence is CASSASGSQGEQYF. The CDR3, as DNA: TGCGCCAGCAGCGCCTCCGGGAGCCAGGGCGAGCAGTACTTC. The full variable domain, with the rest looked up from reference TRBV5-1 and TRBJ2-7, is KAGVTQTPRYLIKTRGQQVTLSCSPISGHRSVSWYQQTPGQGLQFLFEYFSETQRNKGNFPGRFSGRQFSNSRSEMNVSTLELGDSALYLCASSASGSQGEQYFGPGTRLTVT.

Note on this clone: One end of the junction is discordant with germline, which a read error may explain. The J gene is TRBJ2-6, the V gene TRBV5-8; weak D call: TRBD1 (6 bases). This CDR3 region has 15 residues. CDR1 is SGHTS and CDR2 is YDEGEE in the germline V gene. CDR3 nucleotides: TGTGCCAGCAGCCAGACAGGCTCTGGGGCCAACGGCCTGACTTTC. It encodes CASSQTGSGANGLTF.

The chain combines TRBV2 with TRBJ1-2; D is unclear. The CDR3 is made up of 13 amino acids. The ends were cut back, 4 bases at V and 6 bases at J, with 12 bases in the middle. Germline V CDR1 and CDR2: SNHLY, FYNNEI. CDR3 DNA sequence: TGTGCCAGCAGTGGGGAGGCAGCAAATGGCTACACCTTC. Translation gives CASSGEAANGYTF. The entire variable domain, with the rest obtained from reference TRBV2 and TRBJ1-2, is as follows: EPEVTQTPSHQVTQMGQEVILRCVPISNHLYFYWYRQILGQKVEFLVSFYNNEISEKSEIFDDQFSVERPDGSNFTLKIRSTKLEDSAMYFCASSGEAANGYTFGSGTRLTVV.

The chain is built from TRBV6-6 and TRBJ1-1, with D tentatively TRBD1 (5 bases). Trimming cost V 4 bases and J 11 bases, with 23 bases left between them. The CDR3 covers 15 residues. Germline CDR1 and CDR2: MNHNY and SVGAGI (reference sequence). CDR3 protein: CASSSPTDHSRPAFF. As DNA, the CDR3 is TGTGCCAGCAGTTCCCCGACAGATCACTCCCGGCCGGCTTTCTTT.

This clone was found a few times. Written as DNA, the CDR3 is TGTGCCAGCAGTGAAACTAGCTGGGGTGAGCAGTTCTTC. Translated: CASSETSWGEQFF. The rearrangement joins TRBV2 to TRBJ2-1, with TRBD2 as a possible D gene (6 bases). Trimming shortened V by 2 bases and J by 9 bases, and 11 bases separated the two germline ends. The CDR3 spans 13 residues. Per germline, CDR1 SNHLY and CDR2 FYNNEI.

V and J are TRBV19 and TRBJ1-2; 9 bases fit TRBD1. This CDR3 has 17 residues. Germline V CDR1 and CDR2: LNHDA, SQIVND (reference sequence). V shed 3 bases and J 3 bases; nucleotides not matched to a gene: 11. The CDR3 loop is CASSILLGDREDYGYTF. The CDR3 DNA reads TGTGCCAGTAGTATTCTCTTGGGGGACAGGGAGGACTATGGCTACACCTTC.

V usage is TRBV7-2 and J usage is TRBJ2-7; possibly TRBD2 for D (6 bases). Per germline, CDR1 SGHTA and CDR2 FQGNSA. V was shortened by 7 bases and J by 0 bases, with 13 bases between the two germline ends. This CDR3 region has 14 residues. The CDR3 nucleotides are TGTGCCAGCAAAAGGACTACCAGCTCCTACGAGCAGTACTTC. This translates into CASKRTTSSYEQYF.

This clone was observed a handful of times. The chain uses TRBV7-9 and TRBJ2-2; TRBD2 might be the D (6 bases). Germline V lookup: CDR1 SEHNR, CDR2 FQNEAQ (reference sequence). This CDR3 has 16 amino acids. Trimming took 2 bases from V and 2 from J, leaving 12 bases between them. The CDR3 loop is CASSLRGTFNTGELFF. The CDR3 region has the DNA TGTGCCAGCAGCTTAAGAGGGACTTTCAACACCGGGGAGCTGTTTTTT.

The chain is built from TRBV20-1 and TRBJ1-4; D gene unclear. The CDR3 extends over 11 amino acids. Deletions cut 5 bases from V and 7 bases from J, with 8 bases between. Looked up from germline, CDR1 is DFQATT and CDR2 is SNEGSKA (reference sequence). CDR3 sequence: CSARHSEKLFF. The CDR3 nucleotides are TGCAGTGCTCGACATAGTGAAAAACTGTTTTTT.

This clone has a single count. This chain uses TRBV29-1 with TRBJ2-7; TRBD2 aligns across 7 bases. V was pared by 7 bases and J by 6 bases, with 12 bases of the junction left unmatched. Per germline, CDR1 SQVTM and CDR2 ANQGSEA. The CDR3 totals 13 residues. The CDR3 nucleotides read TGCAGCGCCGGGGAGGGAGGGGTGAGCGAGCAGTACTTC. Translating it yields CSAGEGGVSEQYF.

The CDR3 spells CASSFMSSYNEQFF. The CDR3 DNA reads TGTGCCAGCAGTTTCATGAGCTCCTACAATGAGCAGTTCTTC. The chain has TRBV6-6 and TRBJ2-1; D remains ambiguous. Germline V CDR1 and CDR2: MNHNY, SVGAGI (reference sequence). The CDR3 has 14 amino acids. Trimming shortened V by 4 bases and J by 0 bases, and 7 bases separated the two germline ends.

This chain uses TRBV2 with TRBJ2-2; D ambiguous. Trimming removed 7 bases at V and 1 base at J, with 7 bases between. The CDR3 is made up of 13 amino acids. The germline gives CDR1 SNHLY, CDR2 FYNNEI. The chain's CDR3 is CASMQENTGELFF. The DNA for the CDR3 is TGTGCCAGCATGCAGGAGAACACCGGGGAGCTGTTTTTT.

The rearrangement joins TRBV5-1 to TRBJ1-2; D remains unclear. In germline, CDR1 is SGHRS, CDR2 YFSETQ. Trimming removed 6 bases from V and 0 bases from J, with 9 bases in between. There are 13 residues in the CDR3. This CDR3 reads CASKNRANYGYTF. In DNA, the CDR3 is TGCGCCAGCAAAAACAGAGCTAACTATGGCTACACCTTC.

The rearrangement links TRBV15 to TRBJ2-7; 7 bases match TRBD2. The CDR3 consists of 15 residues. The germline V gene encodes CDR1 LNHNV and CDR2 YYDKDF (reference sequence). After removal of 0 bases from V and 4 bases from J, the junction contained 6 bases not matched to a gene. The CDR3 nucleotides are TGTGCCACCAGCAGAGATCGGGGAGGGTGGTACGAGCAGTACTTC. It codes for CATSRDRGGWYEQYF.

J is TRBJ1-2 and V is TRBV12-5, with no clear D. The V end lost 0 bases, the J end lost 8 bases, and 10 bases lay between the germline ends. Germline CDR1 LGHNT, CDR2 FRNRAP. The CDR3 spans 13 residues. This CDR3 reads CASGLVPTGGYTF. The CDR3, as DNA: TGTGCTAGTGGTTTGGTCCCGACGGGGGGCTACACCTTC.

This sequence joins TRBV11-2 and TRBJ2-2, with D maybe TRBD2 (7 bases). This CDR3 is built from 16 residues. Per germline, CDR1 SGHAT and CDR2 FQNNGV. Trimming took off 3 bases at V and 3 bases at J, with 14 bases between the two ends. CDR3 coding DNA: TGTGCCAGCAGCTTGGGGGGGGCCGTGGACACCGGGGAGCTGTTTTTT. Translation gives CASSLGGAVDTGELFF.

This rearrangement joins TRBV29-1 to TRBJ2-1, with TRBD1 identical over 7 bases. CDR3 length: 12 residues. CDR1 SQVTM and CDR2 ANQGSEA come from the germline V gene. J was trimmed by 9 bases and V by 3 bases; bases with no gene match: 5. CDR3: CSVDNRGTEQFF. Written as DNA, the CDR3 is TGCAGCGTTGATAACAGGGGAACTGAGCAGTTCTTC.